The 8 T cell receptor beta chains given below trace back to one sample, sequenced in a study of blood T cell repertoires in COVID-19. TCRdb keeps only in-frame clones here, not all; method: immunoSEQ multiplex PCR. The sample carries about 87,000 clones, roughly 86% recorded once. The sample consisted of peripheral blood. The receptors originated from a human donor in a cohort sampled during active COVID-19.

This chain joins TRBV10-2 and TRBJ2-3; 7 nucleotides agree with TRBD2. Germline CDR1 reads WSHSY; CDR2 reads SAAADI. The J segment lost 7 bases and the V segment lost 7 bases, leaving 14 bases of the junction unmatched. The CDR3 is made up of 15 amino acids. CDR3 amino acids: CASTNRWRGLNTQYF. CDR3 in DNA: TGCGCCAGCACCAACAGGTGGCGGGGGTTGAATACGCAGTATTTT.

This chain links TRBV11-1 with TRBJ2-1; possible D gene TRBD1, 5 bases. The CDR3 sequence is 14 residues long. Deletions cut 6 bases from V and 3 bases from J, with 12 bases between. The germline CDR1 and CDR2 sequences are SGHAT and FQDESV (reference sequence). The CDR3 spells CASSHGAGYNEQFF. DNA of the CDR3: TGTGCCAGCAGTCATGGGGCAGGCTACAATGAGCAGTTCTTC.

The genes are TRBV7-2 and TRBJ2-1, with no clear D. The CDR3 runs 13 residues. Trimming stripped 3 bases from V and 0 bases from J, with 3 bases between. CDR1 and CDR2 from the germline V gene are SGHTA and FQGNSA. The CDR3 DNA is TGTGCCAGCAGCTTGAGCTCCTACAATGAGCAGTTCTTC. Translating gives CASSLSSYNEQFF.

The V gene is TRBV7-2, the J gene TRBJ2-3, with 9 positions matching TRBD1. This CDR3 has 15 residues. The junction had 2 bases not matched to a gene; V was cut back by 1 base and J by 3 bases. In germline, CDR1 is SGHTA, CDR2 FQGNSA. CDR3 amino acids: CASSLETGGTDTQYF. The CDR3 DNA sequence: TGTGCCAGCAGCTTAGAGACAGGGGGAACAGATACGCAGTATTTT.

CDR3 sequence reads: CASSEFGTEHDGYTF. The CDR3 bases are TGTGCCAGCAGTGAATTTGGGACTGAACACGATGGCTACACCTTC. This chain links TRBV25-1 with TRBJ1-2; weak D call: TRBD1 (5 bases). V dropped 1 base and J dropped 6 bases, with 15 bases sitting between them. The CDR3 consists of 15 residues. Germline V CDR1 and CDR2: MGHDK, SYGVNS.

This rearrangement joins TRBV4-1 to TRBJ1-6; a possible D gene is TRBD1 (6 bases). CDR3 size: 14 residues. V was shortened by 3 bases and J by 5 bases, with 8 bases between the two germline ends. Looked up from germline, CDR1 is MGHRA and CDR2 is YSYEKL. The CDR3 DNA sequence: TGCGCCAGCAGCCAGAACAGGGATAATTCACCCCTCCACTTT. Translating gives CASSQNRDNSPLHF.

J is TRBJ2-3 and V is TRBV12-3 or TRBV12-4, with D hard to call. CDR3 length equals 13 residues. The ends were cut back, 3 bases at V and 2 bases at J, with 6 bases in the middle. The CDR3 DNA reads TGTGCCAGCAGTTTGCCAGTCACAGATACGCAGTATTTT. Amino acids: CASSLPVTDTQYF.

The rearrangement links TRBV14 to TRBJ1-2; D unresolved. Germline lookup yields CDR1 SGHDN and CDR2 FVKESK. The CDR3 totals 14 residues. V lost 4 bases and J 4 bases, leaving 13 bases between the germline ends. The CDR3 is CASSPRVLGYGYTF. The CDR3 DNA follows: TGTGCCAGCAGCCCCCGCGTCCTTGGCTATGGCTACACCTTC.